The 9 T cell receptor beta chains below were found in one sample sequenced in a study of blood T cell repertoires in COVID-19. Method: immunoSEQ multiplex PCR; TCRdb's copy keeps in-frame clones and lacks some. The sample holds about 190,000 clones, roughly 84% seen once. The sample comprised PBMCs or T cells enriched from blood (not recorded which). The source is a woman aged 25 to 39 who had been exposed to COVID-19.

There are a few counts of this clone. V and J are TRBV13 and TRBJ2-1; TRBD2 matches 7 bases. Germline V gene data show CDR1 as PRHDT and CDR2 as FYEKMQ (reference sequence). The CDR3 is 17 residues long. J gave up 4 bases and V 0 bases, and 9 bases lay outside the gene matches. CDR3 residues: CASSLGLGAGNYNEQFF. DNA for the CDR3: TGTGCCAGCAGCTTAGGCCTCGGAGCGGGAAATTACAATGAGCAGTTCTTC. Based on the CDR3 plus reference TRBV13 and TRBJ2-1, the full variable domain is AAGVIQSPRHLIKEKRETATLKCYPIPRHDTVYWYQQGPGQDPQFLISFYEKMQSDKGSIPDRFSAQQFSDYHSELNMSSLELGDSALYFCASSLGLGAGNYNEQFFGPGTRLTVL.

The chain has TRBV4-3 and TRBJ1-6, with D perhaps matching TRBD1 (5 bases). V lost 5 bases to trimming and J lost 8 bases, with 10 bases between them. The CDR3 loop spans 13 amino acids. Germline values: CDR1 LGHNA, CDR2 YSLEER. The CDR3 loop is CASSGGWDSPLHF. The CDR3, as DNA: TGCGCCAGCAGCGGGGGGTGGGATTCACCCCTCCACTTT.

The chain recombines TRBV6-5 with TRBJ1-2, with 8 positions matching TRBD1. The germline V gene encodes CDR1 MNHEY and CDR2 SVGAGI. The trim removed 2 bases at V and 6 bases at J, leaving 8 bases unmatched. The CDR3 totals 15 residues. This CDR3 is CASSYAGTGVNGYTF. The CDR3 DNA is TGTGCCAGCAGTTACGCCGGGACAGGCGTCAATGGCTACACCTTC.

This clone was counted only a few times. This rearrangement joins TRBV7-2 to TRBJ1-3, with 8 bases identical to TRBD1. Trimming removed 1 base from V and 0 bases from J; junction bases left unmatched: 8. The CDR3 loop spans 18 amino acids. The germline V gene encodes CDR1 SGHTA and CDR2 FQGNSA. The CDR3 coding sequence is TGTGCCAGCAGCTTAGGACGAGTGGGGACAGGCTCTGGAAACACCATATATTTT. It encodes CASSLGRVGTGSGNTIYF.

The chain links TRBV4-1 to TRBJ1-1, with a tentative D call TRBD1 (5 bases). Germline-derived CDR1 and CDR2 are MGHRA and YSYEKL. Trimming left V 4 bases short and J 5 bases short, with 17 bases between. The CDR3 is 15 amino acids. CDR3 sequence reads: CASSPQGARRTEAFF. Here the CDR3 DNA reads TGCGCCAGCAGCCCCCAGGGCGCACGGCGTACTGAAGCTTTCTTT.

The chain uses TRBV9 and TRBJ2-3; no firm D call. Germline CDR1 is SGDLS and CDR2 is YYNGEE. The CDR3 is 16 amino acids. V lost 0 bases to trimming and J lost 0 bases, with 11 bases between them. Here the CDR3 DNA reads TGTGCCAGCAGCGTAGGGTTAAGCCATAGCACAGATACGCAGTATTTT. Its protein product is CASSVGLSHSTDTQYF.

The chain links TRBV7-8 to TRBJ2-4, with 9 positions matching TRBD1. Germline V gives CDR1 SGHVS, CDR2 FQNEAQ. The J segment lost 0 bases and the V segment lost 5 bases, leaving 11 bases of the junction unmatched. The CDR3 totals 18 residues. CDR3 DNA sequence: TGTGCCAGCAGCCCAATAGACAGGGGGGATTTAGCCAAAAACATTCAGTACTTC. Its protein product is CASSPIDRGDLAKNIQYF.

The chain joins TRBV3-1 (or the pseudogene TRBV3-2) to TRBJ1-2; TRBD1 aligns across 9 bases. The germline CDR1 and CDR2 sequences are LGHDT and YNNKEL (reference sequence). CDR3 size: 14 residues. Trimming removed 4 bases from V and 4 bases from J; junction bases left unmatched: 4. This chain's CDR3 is CASSLPGQGYGYTF. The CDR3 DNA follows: TGTGCCAGCAGCCTTCCGGGACAGGGCTATGGCTACACCTTC.

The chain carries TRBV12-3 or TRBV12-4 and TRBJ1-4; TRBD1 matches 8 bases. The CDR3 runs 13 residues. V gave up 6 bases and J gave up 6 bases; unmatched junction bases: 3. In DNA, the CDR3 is TGTGCCAGCAGAGAGACAGGGGATGAAAAACTGTTTTTT. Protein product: CASRETGDEKLFF.